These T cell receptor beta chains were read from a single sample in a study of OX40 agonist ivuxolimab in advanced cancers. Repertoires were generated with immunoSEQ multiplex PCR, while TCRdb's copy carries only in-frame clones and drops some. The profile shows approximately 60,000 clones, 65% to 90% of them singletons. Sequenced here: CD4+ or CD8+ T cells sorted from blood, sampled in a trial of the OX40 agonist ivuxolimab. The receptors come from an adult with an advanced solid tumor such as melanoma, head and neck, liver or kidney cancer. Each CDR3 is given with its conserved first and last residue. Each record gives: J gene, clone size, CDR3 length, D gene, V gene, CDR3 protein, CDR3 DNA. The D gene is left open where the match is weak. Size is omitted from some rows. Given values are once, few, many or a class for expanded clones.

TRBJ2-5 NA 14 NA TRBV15 CATRKTQGQETQYF TGTGCCACCAGGAAAACTCAGGGGCAAGAGACCCAGTACTTC
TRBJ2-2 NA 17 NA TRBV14 CASSQDRDKLLTGELFF TGTGCCAGCAGCCAAGACAGGGACAAGCTACTCACCGGGGAGCTGTTTTTT
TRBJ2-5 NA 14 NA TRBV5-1 CASSLAGSEETQYF TGCGCCAGCAGCTTGGCAGGGAGCGAAGAGACCCAGTACTTC
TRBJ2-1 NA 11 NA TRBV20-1 CSARERHEQFF TGCAGTGCTAGAGAACGGCATGAGCAGTTCTTC
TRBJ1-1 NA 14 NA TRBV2 CASSDNLRNTEAFF TGTGCCAGCAGTGATAATCTCCGGAACACTGAAGCTTTCTTT
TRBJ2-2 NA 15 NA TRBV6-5 CASSPHAVNTGELFF TGTGCCAGCAGTCCCCATGCGGTAAACACCGGGGAGCTGTTTTTT
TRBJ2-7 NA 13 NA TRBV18 CASSRAEAGEQYF TGTGCCAGCTCACGGGCCGAAGCAGGGGAGCAGTACTTC
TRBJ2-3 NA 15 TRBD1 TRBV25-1 CASSESGQGTDTQYF TGTGCCAGCAGTGAATCGGGACAGGGGACAGATACGCAGTATTTT
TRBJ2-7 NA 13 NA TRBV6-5 CASSFFGGNEQYF TGTGCCAGCAGTTTTTTCGGGGGTAACGAGCAGTACTTC
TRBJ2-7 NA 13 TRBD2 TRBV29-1 CSVMTSGGGEQYF TGCAGCGTCATGACTAGCGGGGGGGGCGAGCAGTACTTC
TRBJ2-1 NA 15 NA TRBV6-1 CASSGDRGTYNEQFF TGTGCCAGCAGTGGAGACAGAGGAACTTACAATGAGCAGTTCTTC
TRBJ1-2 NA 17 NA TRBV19 CASSPIGGALLNYGYTF TGTGCCAGTAGCCCTATAGGAGGGGCGTTATTGAACTATGGCTACACCTTC
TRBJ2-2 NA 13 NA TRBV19 CASQQGVPGELFF TGTGCCAGCCAACAGGGAGTCCCCGGGGAGCTGTTTTTT
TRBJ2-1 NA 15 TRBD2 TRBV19 CASSILAGGPGEQFF TGTGCCAGTAGTATTCTAGCGGGAGGGCCCGGTGAGCAGTTCTTC
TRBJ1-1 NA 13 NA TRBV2 CASRRTLNTEAFF TGTGCCAGCAGGCGGACACTGAACACTGAAGCTTTCTTT
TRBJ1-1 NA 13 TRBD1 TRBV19 CASTQDRDTEAFF TGTGCCAGCACTCAGGACAGGGACACTGAAGCTTTCTTT
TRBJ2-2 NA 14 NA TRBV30 CAWSASGYTGELFF TGTGCCTGGAGTGCCTCTGGCTACACCGGGGAGCTGTTTTTT
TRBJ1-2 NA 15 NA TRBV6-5 CASRNPQGFVDGYTF TGTGCCAGCAGAAACCCACAGGGATTCGTAGATGGCTACACCTTC
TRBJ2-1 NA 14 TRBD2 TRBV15 CATRSSGLRMEQFF TGTGCCACCAGGAGTAGCGGGCTCCGGATGGAGCAGTTCTTC
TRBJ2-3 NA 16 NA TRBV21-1 CASSKSGQGAWDTQYF TGTGCCAGCAGCAAATCTGGCCAGGGGGCATGGGATACGCAGTATTTT
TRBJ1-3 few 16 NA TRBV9 CASSVASGSSGNTIYF TGTGCCAGCAGCGTAGCTAGCGGGAGCTCTGGAAACACCATATATTTT
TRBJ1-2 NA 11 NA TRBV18 CASSVQEGYTF TGTGCCAGCTCTGTGCAGGAAGGCTACACCTTC
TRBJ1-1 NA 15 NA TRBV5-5 CASSLAGGKNTEAFF TGTGCCAGCAGCTTGGCCGGAGGTAAGAACACTGAAGCTTTCTTT
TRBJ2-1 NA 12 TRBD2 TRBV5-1 CASSFSGGEQFF TGCGCCAGCAGCTTTTCGGGGGGTGAGCAGTTCTTC
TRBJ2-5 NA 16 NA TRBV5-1 CASSLWASELGETQYF TGCGCCAGCAGCTTGTGGGCTAGCGAGTTAGGGGAGACCCAGTACTTC
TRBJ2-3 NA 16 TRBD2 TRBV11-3 CASSGTKAGDTDTQYF TGTGCCAGCAGCGGTACGAAAGCGGGGGACACAGATACGCAGTATTTT
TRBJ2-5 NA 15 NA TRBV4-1 CASEAGGGGLETQYF TGCGCCAGTGAGGCCGGGGGCGGGGGCTTGGAGACCCAGTACTTC
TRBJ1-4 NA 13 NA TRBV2 CASSVTREEKLFF TGTGCCAGCAGTGTGACGAGGGAAGAAAAACTGTTTTTT
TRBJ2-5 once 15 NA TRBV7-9 CASSSHRQPQETQYF TGTGCCAGCAGCTCCCACCGACAGCCCCAAGAGACCCAGTACTTC
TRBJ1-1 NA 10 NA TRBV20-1 CRSSGSEAFF TGCAGGTCCTCAGGCTCAGAAGCTTTCTTT
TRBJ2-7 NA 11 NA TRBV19 CASSTSAEQYF TGTGCCAGTAGTACAAGCGCGGAGCAGTACTTC
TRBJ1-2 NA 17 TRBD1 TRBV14 CASSRIPGTAVGYGYTF TGTGCCAGCAGCCGAATCCCCGGGACAGCGGTTGGCTATGGCTACACCTTC
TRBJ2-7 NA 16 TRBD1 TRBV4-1 CASSHPGRDRWYEQYF TGCGCCAGCAGCCATCCCGGACGGGACAGGTGGTACGAGCAGTACTTC
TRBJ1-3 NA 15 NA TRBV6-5 CASSLTADSGNTIYF TGTGCCAGCAGCCTGACAGCCGACTCTGGAAACACCATATATTTT
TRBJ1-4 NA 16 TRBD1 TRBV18 CASSLNSGTGSEKLFF TGTGCCAGCTCACTTAATTCCGGGACAGGGAGTGAAAAACTGTTTTTT
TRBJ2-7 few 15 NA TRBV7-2 CASSPQGPSSYEQYF TGTGCCAGCAGCCCACAGGGACCCAGCTCCTACGAGCAGTACTTC
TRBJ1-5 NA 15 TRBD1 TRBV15 CATSRPQGDNQPQHF TGTGCCACCAGCAGACCTCAGGGGGACAATCAGCCCCAGCATTTT
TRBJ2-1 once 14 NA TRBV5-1 CASNTGLTYNEQFF TGCGCCAGCAACACAGGGTTAACGTACAATGAGCAGTTCTTC
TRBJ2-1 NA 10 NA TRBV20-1 CSAERHEQFF TGCAGTGCCGAGCGCCATGAGCAGTTCTTC
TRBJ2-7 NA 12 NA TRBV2 CASSGPTVEQYF TGTGCCAGCAGTGGGCCCACCGTCGAGCAGTACTTC
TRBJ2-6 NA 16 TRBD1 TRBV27 CASSLFSGGGANVLTF TGTGCCAGCAGTTTATTCTCAGGGGGTGGGGCCAACGTCCTGACTTTC
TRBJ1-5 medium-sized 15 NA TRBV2 CASRVFATGNQPQHF TGTGCCAGCAGGGTATTTGCGACAGGCAATCAGCCCCAGCATTTT
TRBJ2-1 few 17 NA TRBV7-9 CASRGSEGASSYNEQFF TGTGCCAGCAGAGGATCTGAGGGCGCAAGCTCCTACAATGAGCAGTTCTTC
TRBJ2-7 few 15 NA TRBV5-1 CASSPTGQAPYEQYF TGCGCCAGCAGCCCCACAGGGCAAGCCCCCTACGAGCAGTACTTC
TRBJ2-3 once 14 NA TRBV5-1 CASRPGLGTDTQYF TGCGCCAGCAGGCCGGGACTTGGCACAGATACGCAGTATTTT
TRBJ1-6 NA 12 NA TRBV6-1 CATSRGNSPLHF TGTGCCACCAGCCGTGGTAATTCACCCCTCCACTTT
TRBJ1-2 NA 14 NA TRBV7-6 CASSLVGQTGGYTF TGTGCCAGCAGCTTAGTGGGACAAACCGGCGGCTACACCTTC
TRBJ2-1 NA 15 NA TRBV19 CASMEQGRSYNEQFF TGTGCCAGTATGGAACAGGGAAGATCCTACAATGAGCAGTTCTTC
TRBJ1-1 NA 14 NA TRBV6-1 CASSEAGRNTEAFF TGTGCCAGCAGTGAAGCGGGTCGGAACACTGAAGCTTTCTTT
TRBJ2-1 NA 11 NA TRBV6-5 CASREYNEQFF TGTGCCAGCAGGGAGTACAATGAGCAGTTCTTC
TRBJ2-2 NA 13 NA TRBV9 CASSVDRPGELFF TGTGCCAGCAGCGTCGACAGACCCGGGGAGCTGTTTTTT